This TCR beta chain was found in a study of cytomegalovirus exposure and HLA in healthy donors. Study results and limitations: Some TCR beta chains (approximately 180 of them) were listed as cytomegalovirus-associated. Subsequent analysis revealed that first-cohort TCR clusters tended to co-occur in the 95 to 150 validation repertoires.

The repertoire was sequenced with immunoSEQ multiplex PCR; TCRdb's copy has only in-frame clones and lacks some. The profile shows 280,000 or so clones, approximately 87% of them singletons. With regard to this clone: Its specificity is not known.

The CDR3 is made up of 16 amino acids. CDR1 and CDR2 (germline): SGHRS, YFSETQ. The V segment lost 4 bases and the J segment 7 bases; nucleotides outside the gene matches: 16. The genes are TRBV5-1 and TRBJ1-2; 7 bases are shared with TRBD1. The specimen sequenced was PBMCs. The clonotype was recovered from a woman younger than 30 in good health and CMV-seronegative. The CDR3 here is CASSAGTATPPGGYTF. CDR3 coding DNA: TGCGCCAGCAGCGCCGGGACAGCTACCCCCCCGGGTGGCTACACCTTC. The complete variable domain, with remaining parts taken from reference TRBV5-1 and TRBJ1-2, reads KAGVTQTPRYLIKTRGQQVTLSCSPISGHRSVSWYQQTPGQGLQFLFEYFSETQRNKGNFPGRFSGRQFSNSRSEMNVSTLELGDSALYLCASSAGTATPPGGYTFGSGTRLTVV.